This TCR beta chain comes out of a study of shared clonotypes between healthy human individuals. Study-wide results and caveats: Researchers sampled blood only, noting tissue repertoires likely differ.

Clones were sequenced by immunoSEQ multiplex PCR, and TCRdb holds only the in-frame ones, with some missing. The table includes about 2,500,000 clones, roughly 92% detected once. As concerns this clone: Antigen: not known.

The sample comprised naive CD4+ T cells sorted from blood. As to subset: CD45RA+ positively selected. The origin of this receptor is a man aged 18 to 30 in good health.

The CDR3 DNA is TGTGCCAGCAGTGACGCGGCTCAGGGCCCCTACGAGCAGTACTTC. Translating it yields CASSDAAQGPYEQYF. V and J are TRBV6-1 and TRBJ2-7; D is perhaps TRBD1 (5 bases). The CDR3 covers 15 residues. Germline V gene sequence: CDR1 MNHNS, CDR2 SASEGT. V lost 3 bases and J lost 2, with 14 bases in between.